This T cell receptor (beta chain) was sequenced during a study of blood T cell repertoires in COVID-19. The V gene's germline CDR1 is MNHEY and CDR2 SMNVEV (reference sequence). The CDR3 loop spans 13 amino acids. Trimming took off 5 bases at V and 8 bases at J, with 15 bases between the two ends. The table came from immunoSEQ multiplex PCR; TCRdb's copy has only in-frame clones and leaves some out. This table has a few hundred thousand clones, about 80% appearing once. The source is a man in his forties who had recovered from COVID-19. The sample was PBMCs or T cells enriched from blood (not recorded which). V and J are TRBV27 and TRBJ2-5; D is perhaps TRBD1 (5 bases). In nucleotides, the CDR3 is TGTGCCAGCAGTACAAGGGGTGCGGATACCCAGTACTTC. Translated: CASSTRGADTQYF.